The 5 T cell receptor beta chains below come from one sample, sequenced in a study of siplizumab effects on memory and regulatory T cells. Profiled with immunoSEQ multiplex PCR; TCRdb holds only in-frame clones, not every one. Of over 95,000 clones listed, 80% to 95% were seen once; the top ten hold around 0.15%. Sequenced: non-Treg CD4+ T cells sorted from blood. These TCRs come from a human donor in good health.

The chain links TRBV19 to TRBJ2-1; 8 bases align to TRBD2. The CDR3 extends over 15 amino acids. Trimming took 3 bases from V and 10 from J; bases not matched to a gene: 11. From germline, CDR1 is LNHDA and CDR2 SQIVND (reference sequence). The CDR3 loop reads CASSMTQRGPREQFF. The CDR3 nucleotides are TGTGCCAGTAGTATGACCCAGCGGGGGCCGAGGGAGCAGTTCTTC.

V usage is TRBV7-9 and J usage is TRBJ1-1; D gene uncertain. This CDR3 is built from 16 residues. Between the trimmed V and J ends, which lost 1 base and 1 base, there was a span of 13 bases. Germline CDR1 SEHNR, CDR2 FQNEAQ (reference sequence). CDR3 in amino acids: CASSLGWGSKNTEAFF. The CDR3 region has the DNA TGTGCCAGCAGCTTAGGTTGGGGTTCTAAGAACACTGAAGCTTTCTTT.

The table lists this clone with a count of one. This chain connects TRBV6-5 to TRBJ2-7; D is ambiguous. The CDR3 is 15 amino acids. The V end was cut by 0 bases, the J end by 2 bases, with 11 bases between. Germline CDR1 reads MNHEY; CDR2 reads SVGAGI. The CDR3 DNA reads TGTGCCAGCAGTTACTCAAAGACGGGCCCCTACGAGCAGTACTTC. It translates to CASSYSKTGPYEQYF.

V gene TRBV15 combines with J gene TRBJ1-1; D uncertain. The length of the CDR3 is 14 residues. CDR1 is LNHNV, CDR2 YYDKDF, per germline (reference sequence). The germline V and J ends were trimmed by 0 bases and 1 base, with 6 bases remaining between them. In DNA, the CDR3 is TGTGCCACCAGCAGAGATACGGGGAACACTGAAGCTTTCTTT. Translated: CATSRDTGNTEAFF. The complete variable domain, with remaining parts taken from reference TRBV15 and TRBJ1-1, reads DAMVIQNPRYQVTQFGKPVTLSCSQTLNHNVMYWYQQKSSQAPKLLFHYYDKDFNNEADTPDNFQSRRPNTSFCFLDIRSPGLGDTAMYLCATSRDTGNTEAFFGQGTRLTVV.

The chain combines TRBV14 with TRBJ1-1, with D possibly being TRBD1 (5 bases). Germline assignment: CDR1 SGHDN and CDR2 FVKESK. The CDR3 consists of 15 residues. V lost 0 bases and J lost 5, with 13 bases in between. CDR3 nucleotides: TGTGCCAGCAGCCAAGACGTCGGGGGATGGACTGAAGCTTTCTTT. Translating gives CASSQDVGGWTEAFF.